These 23 T cell receptor beta chains came from one sample sequenced in a study of radiotherapy plus CTLA-4 blockade in lung cancer. The method was immunoSEQ multiplex PCR; TCRdb's version includes in-frame clones alone and lacks a portion of them. The table includes over 85,000 clones, around 79% detected once. Material: peripheral blood, obtained from a patient treated with radiotherapy plus ipilimumab. The origin of the receptors is a human donor with non-small cell lung cancer who had a partial response to radiotherapy plus ipilimumab. Some clones in this sample may be carry-over from other donors' samples.

This chain links TRBV19 with TRBJ1-1; 10 bases match TRBD1. Germline lookup yields CDR1 LNHDA and CDR2 SQIVND (reference sequence). CDR3 size: 14 residues. The V gene end was trimmed by 3 bases and the J gene end by 10 bases; junction bases not matched to a gene: 8. In DNA form, the CDR3 reads TGTGCCAGTAGTATGTCTGGGACAGGGGTTCGAGCTTTCTTT. It codes for CASSMSGTGVRAFF. Complete variable domain (other parts from reference TRBV19 and TRBJ1-1): DGGITQSPKYLFRKEGQNVTLSCEQNLNHDAMYWYRQDPGQGLRLIYYSQIVNDFQKGDIAEGYSVSREKKESFPLTVTSAQKNPTAFYLCASSMSGTGVRAFFGQGTRLTVV.

The rearrangement joins TRBV6-5 to TRBJ2-7; D not certain. The CDR3 extends over 13 amino acids. V was trimmed by 5 bases and J by 7 bases, leaving 15 bases between them. The germline V gene encodes CDR1 MNHEY and CDR2 SVGAGI. The CDR3 spells CASSVHRGAEQYF. The CDR3 nucleotides read TGTGCCAGCAGTGTCCATCGCGGAGCAGAGCAGTACTTC.

This clone showed up many times. The chain uses TRBV2 and TRBJ2-7, with 11 positions matching TRBD1. The CDR3 runs to 15 residues. Germline values: CDR1 SNHLY, CDR2 FYNNEI. V shed 2 bases and J 6 bases; nucleotides not matched to a gene: 6. This CDR3 is CASSEFGTGGGEQYF. The DNA for the CDR3 is TGTGCCAGCAGTGAATTCGGGACAGGGGGAGGCGAGCAGTACTTC.

The chain has TRBV19 and TRBJ1-2, with a weak D call TRBD1 (5 bases). Per the germline V gene, CDR1 is LNHDA and CDR2 is SQIVND (reference sequence). Trimming took off 3 bases at V and 7 bases at J, with 18 bases between the two ends. This CDR3 is 15 amino acids long. CDR3 protein: CASSIGGAGTTGYTF. CDR3 coding DNA: TGTGCCAGTAGTATCGGGGGTGCCGGTACTACTGGCTACACCTTC.

The chain employs TRBV9 and TRBJ2-5; 9 bases align to TRBD2. V lost 0 bases and J lost 5; bases outside the gene matches: 8. The CDR3 runs 16 residues. Per the germline V gene, CDR1 is SGDLS and CDR2 is YYNGEE. CDR3 in amino acids: CASSVASGVGWETQYF. The CDR3 bases are TGTGCCAGCAGCGTAGCTAGCGGGGTCGGATGGGAGACCCAGTACTTC. Drawing the rest from reference TRBV9 and TRBJ2-5, the complete variable domain is DSGVTQTPKHLITATGQRVTLRCSPRSGDLSVYWYQQSLDQGLQFLIQYYNGEERAKGNILERFSAQQFPDLHSELNLSSLELGDSALYFCASSVASGVGWETQYFGPGTRLLVL.

The chain uses TRBV9 and TRBJ2-2; 10 nucleotides match TRBD2. The CDR3 extends over 17 amino acids. CDR1 and CDR2 from the germline V gene are SGDLS and YYNGEE. V lost 4 bases to trimming and J lost 6 bases; unmatched junction nucleotides: 12. The CDR3 sequence is CASSPRLAGVYAGELFF. CDR3 DNA: TGTGCCAGCAGCCCGCGGCTAGCGGGAGTTTATGCCGGGGAGCTGTTTTTT.

The rearrangement links TRBV18 to TRBJ1-2; 7 positions agree with TRBD1. V was pared by 3 bases and J by 8 bases, with 9 bases of the junction left unmatched. The germline V gene encodes CDR1 KGHSH and CDR2 LQKENI. This CDR3 spans 14 amino acids. CDR3 region: CASSPDRQSRGYTF. The DNA for the CDR3 is TGTGCCAGCTCACCGGACAGGCAATCTCGGGGCTACACCTTC.

This chain joins TRBV6-1 and TRBJ2-5, with D hard to call. V was trimmed by 7 bases and J by 5 bases, leaving 17 bases between them. The CDR3 has 14 amino acids. Germline loops: CDR1 MNHNS, CDR2 SASEGT. CDR3 sequence: CASTDLAPRETQYF. The CDR3 nucleotides are TGTGCCAGCACCGATCTGGCCCCGCGGGAGACCCAGTACTTC.

This clone counts as medium-sized (0.01 to 0.1%). The chain uses TRBV7-8 and TRBJ2-7, with 13 positions matching TRBD2. The CDR3 is 15 residues long. CDR1 is SGHVS, CDR2 FQNEAQ, per germline. V shed 2 bases, J shed 4 bases, and the junction held 2 bases outside the gene matches. CDR3 sequence: CASSLSTSGGYEQYF. As DNA, the CDR3 is TGTGCCAGCAGCTTATCGACTAGCGGGGGGTACGAGCAGTACTTC.

The genes are TRBV2 and TRBJ2-2; the D gene is possibly TRBD1 (7 bases). The V and J ends lost 7 bases and 4 bases respectively, with 19 bases between them. This CDR3 is built from 16 residues. Germline-derived CDR1 and CDR2 are SNHLY and FYNNEI. CDR3 bases: TGTGCCAGCACCTTCCAGGGGGGTACTATCACCGGGGAGCTGTTTTTT. Amino acid sequence: CASTFQGGTITGELFF.

The chain couples TRBV18 to TRBJ1-3; D unclear. The CDR3 is made up of 16 amino acids. Germline-derived CDR1 and CDR2 are KGHSH and LQKENI. Trimming stripped 3 bases from V and 0 bases from J, with 12 bases between. The CDR3 region is CASSPPGGTSGNTIYF. As DNA, the CDR3 is TGTGCCAGCTCACCCCCGGGAGGAACCTCTGGAAACACCATATATTTT.

The V call is TRBV7-2, the J call TRBJ2-7; D may be TRBD2 (6 bases). Between the trimmed V and J ends, which lost 6 bases and 4 bases, there was a span of 10 bases. The CDR3 is made up of 12 amino acids. The germline V gene has CDR1 SGHTA and CDR2 FQGNSA. CDR3 loop: CASSQTRYEQYF. In nucleotides, the CDR3 is TGTGCCAGCAGTCAGACTAGATACGAGCAGTACTTC. Variable domain in full (rest from reference TRBV7-2 and TRBJ2-7): GAGVSQSPSNKVTEKGKDVELRCDPISGHTALYWYRQSLGQGLEFLIYFQGNSAPDKSGLPSDRFSAERTGGSVSTLTIQRTQQEDSAVYLCASSQTRYEQYFGPGTRLTVT.

The rearrangement links TRBV27 to TRBJ2-4; tentatively, D is TRBD1 (6 bases). The V and J ends lost 4 bases and 8 bases respectively, with 12 bases between them. The CDR3 is 13 residues long. Germline lookup yields CDR1 MNHEY and CDR2 SMNVEV (reference sequence). The CDR3 protein is CASSSDRRHIQYF. In nucleotides, the CDR3 is TGTGCCAGCAGTTCGGACAGAAGGCACATTCAGTACTTC.

The J gene is TRBJ1-1, the V gene TRBV25-1; D is uncertain. In germline, CDR1 is MGHDK, CDR2 SYGVNS. The CDR3 spans 17 residues. V dropped 5 bases and J dropped 3 bases, with 22 bases sitting between them. The CDR3 region has the DNA TGTGCCAGCAGTAGGGAGATGAGGGTCGTCGGTGACACTGAAGCTTTCTTT. It encodes CASSREMRVVGDTEAFF. Combining the CDR3 with reference TRBV25-1 and TRBJ1-1 gives the whole variable domain EADIYQTPRYLVIGTGKKITLECSQTMGHDKMYWYQQDPGMELHLIHYSYGVNSTEKGDLSSESTVSRIRTEHFPLTLESARPSHTSQYLCASSREMRVVGDTEAFFGQGTRLTVV.

The CDR3 loop reads CAWSAPVGVGNQPQHF. Written as DNA, the CDR3 is TGTGCCTGGAGTGCCCCCGTGGGCGTAGGCAATCAGCCCCAGCATTTT. V gene TRBV30 combines with J gene TRBJ1-5; D is uncertain. Germline loops: CDR1 GTSNPN, CDR2 SVGIG (reference sequence). The germline V and J ends were trimmed by 1 base and 2 bases, with 15 bases remaining between them. The CDR3 contains 16 residues.

The chain combines TRBV19 with TRBJ1-2; the D is unclear. The length of the CDR3 is 13 residues. Trimming removed 6 bases at V and 8 bases at J, with 16 bases between. The germline V gene has CDR1 LNHDA and CDR2 SQIVND (reference sequence). The CDR3 nucleotides are TGTGCCAGTAGCTCCGATATGATCCTAGGCTACACCTTC. This translates into CASSSDMILGYTF.

The V gene is TRBV5-1, the J gene TRBJ2-1; no clear D gene. CDR1 is SGHRS, CDR2 YFSETQ, per germline. V was cut by 0 bases and J by 0 bases, with 4 bases left in between. This CDR3 spans 14 amino acids. Written as DNA, the CDR3 is TGCGCCAGCAGCTTGGTTAGCTCCTACAATGAGCAGTTCTTC. This sequence encodes CASSLVSSYNEQFF.

The chain combines TRBV18 with TRBJ1-1; 9 positions match TRBD1. Unmatched junction bases numbered 5, after V lost 6 bases and J lost 0 bases. The germline CDR1 and CDR2 sequences are KGHSH and LQKENI. This CDR3 contains 15 residues. CDR3 DNA sequence: TGTGCCAGCTCCCCTGGACAGGGGATGAACACTGAAGCTTTCTTT. Translating gives CASSPGQGMNTEAFF.

The chain combines TRBV29-1 with TRBJ1-3; TRBD1 might be the D (5 bases). V was cut by 7 bases and J by 1 base, with 5 bases left in between. Per germline, CDR1 SQVTM and CDR2 ANQGSEA. The CDR3 runs to 11 residues. The CDR3 nucleotides are TGCAGCGGACAGTCTGGAAACACCATATATTTT. Translated: CSGQSGNTIYF. Based on the CDR3 plus reference TRBV29-1 and TRBJ1-3, the full variable domain is SAVISQKPSRDICQRGTSLTIQCQVDSQVTMMFWYRQQPGQSLTLIATANQGSEATYESGFVIDKFPISRPNLTFSTLTVSNMSPEDSSIYLCSGQSGNTIYFGEGSWLTVV.

The chain is built from TRBV18 and TRBJ1-2, with 8 nucleotides matching TRBD1. Per the germline V gene, CDR1 is KGHSH and CDR2 is LQKENI. After removal of 6 bases from V and 6 bases from J, the junction contained 3 bases not matched to a gene. This CDR3 is built from 12 residues. The CDR3, as DNA: TGTGCCAGCTCCCTGGACAGGGATGGCTACACCTTC. It translates to CASSLDRDGYTF.

J is TRBJ2-5 and V is TRBV11-2; D remains ambiguous. CDR1 and CDR2 from the germline V gene are SGHAT and FQNNGV. The V gene lost 5 bases and the J gene lost 7 bases, with 11 bases spanning the gap. The length of the CDR3 is 12 residues. This CDR3 is CASSPRHGTQYF. The CDR3 nucleotides read TGTGCCAGCAGCCCTAGGCATGGGACCCAGTACTTC.

This chain connects TRBV29-1 to TRBJ2-1; D call uncertain. Trimming took off 7 bases at V and 0 bases at J, with 13 bases between the two ends. Germline CDR1 and CDR2: SQVTM and ANQGSEA. CDR3 length equals 14 residues. CDR3 amino acids: CSAVVPSSYNEQFF. The CDR3 DNA reads as TGCAGCGCCGTGGTCCCGAGCTCCTACAATGAGCAGTTCTTC.

This clone came up a few times. V and J are TRBV19 and TRBJ1-2; TRBD1 matches 10 bases. Germline V gene data show CDR1 as LNHDA and CDR2 as SQIVND (reference sequence). The J segment lost 8 bases and the V segment lost 6 bases, leaving 12 bases of the junction unmatched. The CDR3 extends over 15 amino acids. CDR3 coding DNA: TGTGCCAGTAGAAGCGGGTCCGGGACAGGGGACGGCTACACCTTC. Translated, it gives CASRSGSGTGDGYTF.